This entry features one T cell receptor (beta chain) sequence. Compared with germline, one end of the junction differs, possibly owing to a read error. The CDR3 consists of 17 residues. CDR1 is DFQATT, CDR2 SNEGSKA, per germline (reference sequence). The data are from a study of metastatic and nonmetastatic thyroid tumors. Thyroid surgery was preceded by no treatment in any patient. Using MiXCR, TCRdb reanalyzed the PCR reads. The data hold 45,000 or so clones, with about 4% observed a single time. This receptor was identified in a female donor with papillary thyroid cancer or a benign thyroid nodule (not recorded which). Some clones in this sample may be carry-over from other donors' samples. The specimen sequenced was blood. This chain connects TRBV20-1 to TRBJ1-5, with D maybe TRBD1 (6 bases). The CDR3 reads CGARDGDIPGSNQPQHF. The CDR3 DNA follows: TGCGGTGCTAGAGATGGGGACATACCCGGGAGCAACCAGCCCCAGCATTTT.